This T cell receptor (beta chain) was retrieved from a study of graft-versus-host responses after intestinal transplantation. Libraries were prepared by immunoSEQ multiplex PCR; TCRdb keeps only in-frame clonotypes and omits some of them. The sample lists about 47,000 clones; 85% to 95% were seen once. Concerning this clone itself: The target antigen is unknown.

Per germline, CDR1 MNHEY and CDR2 SVGAGI. The CDR3 is 13 residues long. V lost 0 bases to trimming and J lost 6 bases; unmatched junction nucleotides: 2. V gene TRBV6-5 combines with J gene TRBJ2-7, with 7 positions matching TRBD2. Sequenced here: unstimulated CD8+ T cells sorted from spleen or lymph node cells, sampled before transplant. The source of this sequence is a human donor who was the organ donor for an intestinal transplant. This CDR3 is CASSYSTGGEQYF. The DNA of the CDR3 is TGTGCCAGCAGTTACTCGACGGGGGGCGAGCAGTACTTC.